The text below deals with one T cell receptor (beta chain). Its antigen is still unknown. The data belong to a study of a mutant IDH1 vaccine in newly diagnosed glioma. About the research overall: Vaccinations were initiated 4-6 weeks following radiotherapy alone, or were given together with temozolomide cycles. Those enrolled had earlier been treated with radiotherapy, temozolomide, or both, mostly both.

Repertoires were generated with immunoSEQ multiplex PCR, while TCRdb's copy carries only in-frame clones and drops some. The table has about 94,000 clones, nearly 90% seen once. Indicated time point: week 47, end of study. Alongside topical imiquimod, each dose of vaccine comprised 300 ug of mutant IDH1 20-mer peptide. At weeks 1, 3, 5, 7, 11, 15, 19 and 23, patients received a vaccination, eight in all. The sequence was collected from a woman aged 45-65 years with glioma. The sample here was PBMCs, taken from a glioma patient whose treatment included an IDH1 peptide vaccine.

CDR3 in DNA: TGTGCCAGCAGCAAGGGACGTCTGAACACTGAAGCTTTCTTT. This encodes CASSKGRLNTEAFF. The chain has TRBV7-9 and TRBJ1-1; tentatively, D is TRBD1 (5 bases). The germline gives CDR1 SEHNR, CDR2 FQNEAQ (reference sequence). V was cut by 5 bases and J by 0 bases, with 10 bases left in between. This CDR3 is built from 14 residues.